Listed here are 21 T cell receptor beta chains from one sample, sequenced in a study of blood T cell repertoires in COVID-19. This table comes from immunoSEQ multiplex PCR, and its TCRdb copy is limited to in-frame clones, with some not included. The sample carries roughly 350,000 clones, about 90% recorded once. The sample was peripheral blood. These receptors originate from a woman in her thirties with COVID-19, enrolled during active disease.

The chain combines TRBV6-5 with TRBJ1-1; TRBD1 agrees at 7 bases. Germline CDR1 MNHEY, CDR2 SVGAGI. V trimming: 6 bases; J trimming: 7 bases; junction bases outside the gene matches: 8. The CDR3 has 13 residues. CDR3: CASRSNRGIEAFF. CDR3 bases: TGTGCCAGCAGATCCAACAGGGGAATTGAAGCTTTCTTT.

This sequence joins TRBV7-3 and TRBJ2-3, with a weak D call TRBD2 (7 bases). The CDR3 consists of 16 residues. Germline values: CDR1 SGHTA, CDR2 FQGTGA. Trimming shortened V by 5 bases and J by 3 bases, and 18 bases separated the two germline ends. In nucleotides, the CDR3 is TGTGCCAGCAGCAAAAGCGGGACCAGGGGTACAGATACGCAGTATTTT. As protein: CASSKSGTRGTDTQYF.

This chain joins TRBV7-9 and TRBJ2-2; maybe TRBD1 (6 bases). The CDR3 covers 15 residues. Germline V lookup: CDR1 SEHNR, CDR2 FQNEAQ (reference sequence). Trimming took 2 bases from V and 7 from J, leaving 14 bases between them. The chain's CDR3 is CASSLHGGVIGELFF. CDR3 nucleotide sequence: TGTGCCAGCAGCTTACATGGGGGCGTCATCGGGGAGCTGTTTTTT.

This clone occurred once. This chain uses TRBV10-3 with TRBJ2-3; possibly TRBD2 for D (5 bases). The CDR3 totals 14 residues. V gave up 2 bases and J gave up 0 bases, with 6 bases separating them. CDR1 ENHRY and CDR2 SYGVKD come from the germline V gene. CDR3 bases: TGTGCCATCAGTGAGACGGGGAGCACAGATACGCAGTATTTT. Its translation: CAISETGSTDTQYF.

CDR3 residues: CASSVTTGKRKREQFF. DNA for the CDR3: TGTGCCAGCAGCGTGACGACAGGTAAACGGAAGCGTGAGCAGTTCTTC. This chain connects TRBV9 to TRBJ2-1; weak D call: TRBD1 (6 bases). The CDR3 sequence is 16 residues long. Per the germline V gene, CDR1 is SGDLS and CDR2 is YYNGEE. With 2 bases removed from V and 9 bases from J, the gap between germline ends came to 21 bases.

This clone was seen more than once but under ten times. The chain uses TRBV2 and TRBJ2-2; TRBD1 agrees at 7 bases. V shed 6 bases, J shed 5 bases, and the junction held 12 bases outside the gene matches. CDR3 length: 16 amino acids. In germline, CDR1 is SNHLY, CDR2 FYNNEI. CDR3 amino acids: CASRARQGRRTGELFF. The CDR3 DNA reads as TGTGCCAGCAGAGCCAGACAGGGAAGAAGGACCGGGGAGCTGTTTTTT.

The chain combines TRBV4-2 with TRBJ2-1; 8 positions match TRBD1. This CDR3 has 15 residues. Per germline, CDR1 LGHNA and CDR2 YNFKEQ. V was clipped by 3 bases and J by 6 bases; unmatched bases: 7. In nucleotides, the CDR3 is TGTGCCAGCAGCCAGGTGACAGGGGCGGGCAATGAGCAGTTCTTC. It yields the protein CASSQVTGAGNEQFF.

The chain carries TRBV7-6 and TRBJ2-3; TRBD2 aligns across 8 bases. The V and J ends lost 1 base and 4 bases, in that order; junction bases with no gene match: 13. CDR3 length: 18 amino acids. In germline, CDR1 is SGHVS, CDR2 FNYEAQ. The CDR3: CASSLDVSSGTGPDTQYF. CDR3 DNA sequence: TGTGCCAGCAGCTTAGACGTCAGTAGCGGGACGGGGCCAGATACGCAGTATTTT. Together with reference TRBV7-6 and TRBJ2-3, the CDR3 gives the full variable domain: GAGVSQSPRYKVTKRGQDVALRCDPISGHVSLYWYRQALGQGPEFLTYFNYEAQQDKSGLPNDRFSAERPEGSISTLTIQRTEQRDSAMYRCASSLDVSSGTGPDTQYFGPGTRLTVL.

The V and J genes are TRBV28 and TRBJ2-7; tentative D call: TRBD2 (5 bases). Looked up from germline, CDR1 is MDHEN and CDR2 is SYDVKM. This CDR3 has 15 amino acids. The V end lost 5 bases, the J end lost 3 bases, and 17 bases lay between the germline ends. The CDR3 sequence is CASSVPSRGVYEQYF. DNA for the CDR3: TGTGCCAGCAGTGTTCCTAGCCGGGGAGTCTACGAGCAGTACTTC.

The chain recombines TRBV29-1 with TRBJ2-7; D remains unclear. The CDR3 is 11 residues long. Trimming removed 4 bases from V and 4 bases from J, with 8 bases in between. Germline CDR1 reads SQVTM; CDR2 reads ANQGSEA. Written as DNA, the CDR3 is TGCAGCGTTGTAGCCGGATACGAGCAGTACTTC. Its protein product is CSVVAGYEQYF.

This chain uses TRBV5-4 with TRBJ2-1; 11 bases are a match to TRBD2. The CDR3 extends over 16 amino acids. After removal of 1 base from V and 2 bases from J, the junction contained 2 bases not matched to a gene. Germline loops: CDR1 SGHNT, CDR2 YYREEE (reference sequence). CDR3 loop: CASSLISGRAYNEQFF. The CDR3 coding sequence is TGTGCCAGCAGCTTGATTAGCGGGAGGGCCTACAATGAGCAGTTCTTC.

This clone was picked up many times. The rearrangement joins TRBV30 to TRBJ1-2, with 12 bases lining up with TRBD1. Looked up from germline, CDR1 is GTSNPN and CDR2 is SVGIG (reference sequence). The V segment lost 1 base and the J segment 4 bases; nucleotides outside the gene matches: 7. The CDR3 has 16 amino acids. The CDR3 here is CAWSGGQGATVYGYTF. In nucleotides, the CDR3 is TGTGCCTGGAGTGGGGGACAGGGGGCAACAGTCTATGGCTACACCTTC. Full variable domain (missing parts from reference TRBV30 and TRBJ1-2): SQTIHQWPATLVQPVGSPLSLECTVEGTSNPNLYWYRQAAGRGLQLLFYSVGIGQISSEVPQNLSASRPQDRQFILSSKKLLLSDSGFYLCAWSGGQGATVYGYTFGSGTRLTVV.

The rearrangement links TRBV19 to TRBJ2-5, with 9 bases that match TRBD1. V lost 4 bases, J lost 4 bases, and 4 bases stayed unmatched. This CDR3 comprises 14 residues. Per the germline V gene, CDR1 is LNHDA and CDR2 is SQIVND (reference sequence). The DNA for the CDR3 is TGTGCCAGTAGTAACAGGGGGCCAAGAGAGACCCAGTACTTC. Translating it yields CASSNRGPRETQYF.

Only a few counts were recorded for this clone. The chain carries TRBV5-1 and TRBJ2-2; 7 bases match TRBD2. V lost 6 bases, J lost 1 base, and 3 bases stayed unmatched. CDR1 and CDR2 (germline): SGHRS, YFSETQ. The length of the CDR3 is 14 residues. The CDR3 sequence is CASTAGVNTGELFF. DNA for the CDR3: TGCGCCAGCACTGCGGGAGTGAACACCGGGGAGCTGTTTTTT.

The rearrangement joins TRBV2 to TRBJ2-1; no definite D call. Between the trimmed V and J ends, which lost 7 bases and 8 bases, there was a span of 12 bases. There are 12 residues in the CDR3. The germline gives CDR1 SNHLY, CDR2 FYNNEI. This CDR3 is CASTSGLDEQFF. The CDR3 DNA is TGTGCCAGCACCTCAGGCTTGGATGAGCAGTTCTTC.

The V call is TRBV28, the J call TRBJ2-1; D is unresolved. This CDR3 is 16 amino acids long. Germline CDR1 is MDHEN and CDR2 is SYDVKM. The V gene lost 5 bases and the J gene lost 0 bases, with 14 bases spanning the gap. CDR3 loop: CASSLTEFGSYNEQFF. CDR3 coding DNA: TGTGCCAGCAGTCTTACAGAGTTCGGCTCCTACAATGAGCAGTTCTTC.

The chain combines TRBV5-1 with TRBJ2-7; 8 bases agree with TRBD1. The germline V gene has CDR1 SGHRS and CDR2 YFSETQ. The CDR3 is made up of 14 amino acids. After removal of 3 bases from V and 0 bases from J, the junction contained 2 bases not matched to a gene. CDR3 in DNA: TGCGCCAGCAGCTACGGGACAGGCTCCTACGAGCAGTACTTC. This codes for CASSYGTGSYEQYF.

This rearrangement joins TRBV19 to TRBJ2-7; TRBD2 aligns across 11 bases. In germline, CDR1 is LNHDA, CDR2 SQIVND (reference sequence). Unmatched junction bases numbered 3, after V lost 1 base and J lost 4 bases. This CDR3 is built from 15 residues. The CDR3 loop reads CASSIGASGRYEQYF. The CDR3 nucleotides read TGTGCCAGTAGTATAGGGGCTAGCGGGAGGTACGAGCAGTACTTC.

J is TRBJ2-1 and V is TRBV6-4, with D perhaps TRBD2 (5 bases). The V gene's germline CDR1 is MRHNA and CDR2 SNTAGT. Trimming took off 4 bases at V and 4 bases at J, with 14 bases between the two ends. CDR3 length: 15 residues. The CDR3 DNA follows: TGTGCCAGCAGTGTATCTGGATCGGGGTACAATGAGCAGTTCTTC. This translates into CASSVSGSGYNEQFF.

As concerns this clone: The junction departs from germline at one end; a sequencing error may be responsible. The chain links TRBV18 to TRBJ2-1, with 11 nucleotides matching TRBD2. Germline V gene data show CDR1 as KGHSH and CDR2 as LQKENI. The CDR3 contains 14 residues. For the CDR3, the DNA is TGCGCGGGGACTAGCGGTGAATGGTACAATGAGCAGTTCTTC. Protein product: CAGTSGEWYNEQFF.

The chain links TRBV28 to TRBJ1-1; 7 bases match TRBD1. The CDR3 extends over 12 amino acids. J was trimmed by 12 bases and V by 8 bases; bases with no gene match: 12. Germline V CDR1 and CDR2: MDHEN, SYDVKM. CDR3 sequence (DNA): TGTGCCAGCGACGAGAAAAGGGGGCGGACTTTCTTT. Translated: CASDEKRGRTFF.